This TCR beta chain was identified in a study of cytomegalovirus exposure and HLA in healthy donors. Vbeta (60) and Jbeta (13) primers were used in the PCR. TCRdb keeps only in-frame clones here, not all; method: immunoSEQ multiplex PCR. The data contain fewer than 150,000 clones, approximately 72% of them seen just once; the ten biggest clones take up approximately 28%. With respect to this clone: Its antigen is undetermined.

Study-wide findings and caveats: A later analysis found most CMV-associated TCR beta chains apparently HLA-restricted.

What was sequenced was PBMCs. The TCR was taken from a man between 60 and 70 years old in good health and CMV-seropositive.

The CDR3 coding sequence is TGTGCCAGCTCACCGGGACAACCTGACAATCAGCCCCAGCATTTT. As protein: CASSPGQPDNQPQHF. This chain uses TRBV18 with TRBJ1-5, with D possibly TRBD1 on 6 matching bases. Trimming took 3 bases from V and 3 from J, leaving 12 bases between them. The germline gives CDR1 KGHSH, CDR2 LQKENI. The CDR3 sequence is 15 residues long.